The 21 T cell receptor beta chains below come from one sample, sequenced in a study of blood T cell repertoires in COVID-19. The table came from immunoSEQ multiplex PCR; TCRdb's copy has only in-frame clones and leaves some out. The table lists around 400,000 clones, about 87% of them singletons. Sequenced: peripheral blood. These receptor sequences come from a woman aged 25 to 39 with COVID-19, enrolled during active disease.

The J gene is TRBJ2-5, the V gene TRBV6-2 or TRBV6-3; D ambiguous. In germline, CDR1 is MNHEY, CDR2 SVGEGT. This CDR3 contains 14 residues. Trimming removed 6 bases at V and 2 bases at J, with 13 bases between. CDR3 in DNA: TGTGCCAGCAGCCCTTCTGGGCCACAAGAGACCCAGTACTTC. It yields the protein CASSPSGPQETQYF.

The chain uses TRBV10-2 and TRBJ1-1; TRBD1 might be the D (6 bases). The V gene's germline CDR1 is WSHSY and CDR2 SAAADI. V was trimmed by 5 bases and J by 1 base, leaving 14 bases between them. This CDR3 contains 15 residues. The CDR3 coding sequence is TGCGCCAGCAGTTTCGCAGGGGAAGGGAACACTGAAGCTTTCTTT. It encodes CASSFAGEGNTEAFF.

As DNA, the CDR3 is TGTGCCAGCAGCAAGACAGGGCCCAATGAAAAACTGTTTTTT. It encodes CASSKTGPNEKLFF. This chain connects TRBV21-1 to TRBJ1-4; the table's D gene call, TRBD1, was not cross checked with the DNA. TRBV21-1 is deemed a pseudogene. There are 14 residues in the CDR3.

The chain carries TRBV30 and TRBJ1-5; D is perhaps TRBD1 (5 bases). Germline V gives CDR1 GTSNPN, CDR2 SVGIG (reference sequence). Trimming removed 1 base at V and 3 bases at J, with 7 bases between. The CDR3 covers 13 residues. The CDR3 is CAWSGGYNQPQHF. CDR3 DNA sequence: TGTGCCTGGAGTGGGGGCTACAATCAGCCCCAGCATTTT.

This chain uses TRBV4-2 with TRBJ2-3, with 8 bases identical to TRBD2. The CDR3 extends over 17 amino acids. CDR1 and CDR2 from the germline V gene are LGHNA and YNFKEQ. The V and J ends lost 0 bases and 5 bases, in that order; junction bases with no gene match: 10. The CDR3: CASSQDPSGSVLDTQYF. The CDR3 region has the DNA TGTGCCAGCAGCCAAGATCCCAGCGGGAGTGTTTTAGATACGCAGTATTTT.

The genes are TRBV7-9 and TRBJ2-7; D unresolved. Deletions cut 5 bases from V and 0 bases from J, with 8 bases between. This CDR3 is 13 amino acids long. Germline loops: CDR1 SEHNR, CDR2 FQNEAQ (reference sequence). The CDR3 sequence: CASSVISSYEQYF. The CDR3 DNA reads TGTGCCAGCAGCGTAATTAGCTCCTACGAGCAGTACTTC.

This sequence joins TRBV7-8 and TRBJ1-2; 7 bases are a match to TRBD1. CDR1 is SGHVS, CDR2 FQNEAQ, per germline. Trimming at V came to 5 bases and at J to 0 bases, leaving 6 bases not matched to a gene. This CDR3 has 15 amino acids. CDR3 amino acids: CASSLGTASNYGYTF. DNA for the CDR3: TGTGCCAGCAGCCTGGGGACAGCTTCTAACTATGGCTACACCTTC.

The V call is TRBV7-2, the J call TRBJ2-7; no reliable D call. V was pared by 2 bases and J by 4 bases, with 9 bases between. This CDR3 is built from 13 residues. The germline CDR1 and CDR2 sequences are SGHTA and FQGNSA. This CDR3 reads CASSLPSRYEQYF. The CDR3 DNA reads TGTGCCAGCAGCTTACCCTCCCGGTACGAGCAGTACTTC. Together with reference TRBV7-2 and TRBJ2-7, the CDR3 gives the full variable domain: GAGVSQSPSNKVTEKGKDVELRCDPISGHTALYWYRQSLGQGLEFLIYFQGNSAPDKSGLPSDRFSAERTGGSVSTLTIQRTQQEDSAVYLCASSLPSRYEQYFGPGTRLTVT.

The chain joins TRBV5-6 to TRBJ1-1, with 7 bases that match TRBD1. The CDR3 runs to 16 residues. Germline V gene sequence: CDR1 SGHDT, CDR2 YYEEEE. Trimming removed 3 bases from V and 1 base from J; junction bases left unmatched: 9. The CDR3 DNA follows: TGTGCCAGCAGCTCCTTCTCCCGGGACAGGAACACTGAAGCTTTCTTT. It yields the protein CASSSFSRDRNTEAFF.

The chain couples TRBV7-2 to TRBJ1-5; a possible D gene is TRBD1 (6 bases). This CDR3 contains 15 residues. Germline-derived CDR1 and CDR2 are SGHTA and FQGNSA. The ends were cut back, 1 base at V and 6 bases at J, with 13 bases in the middle. The CDR3 DNA sequence: TGTGCCAGCAGCTTAGTTCTGGGGGCGGGTCAGCCCCAGCATTTT. It codes for CASSLVLGAGQPQHF.

The rearrangement joins TRBV15 to TRBJ1-3; D gene uncertain. V was shortened by 5 bases and J by 0 bases, with 14 bases between the two germline ends. Germline V gene data show CDR1 as LNHNV and CDR2 as YYDKDF (reference sequence). This CDR3 region has 16 residues. In DNA, the CDR3 is TGTGCCACCAGCGGGCAGGATGTATTCTCTGGAAACACCATATATTTT. Translation gives CATSGQDVFSGNTIYF.

The V and J genes are TRBV11-1 and TRBJ2-7; 10 bases fit TRBD1. CDR3 size: 16 residues. Germline V CDR1 and CDR2: SGHAT, FQDESV (reference sequence). With 4 bases clipped from V and 0 bases from J, the junction kept 6 bases outside the gene matches. The CDR3 loop reads CASSSLGTGVSYEQYF. CDR3 DNA sequence: TGTGCCAGCAGCTCCTTAGGGACAGGGGTCTCCTACGAGCAGTACTTC.

This clone was recorded only once. CDR3 sequence: CASSGQGDSNQPQHF. CDR3 in DNA: TGTGCCAGCAGCGGACAGGGAGATAGCAATCAGCCCCAGCATTTT. The chain uses TRBV4-2 and TRBJ1-5; 8 nucleotides agree with TRBD1. Germline CDR1 LGHNA, CDR2 YNFKEQ. V lost 5 bases, J lost 0 bases, and 3 bases stayed unmatched. This CDR3 spans 15 amino acids.

The rearrangement uses TRBV5-1 and TRBJ2-1; 13 positions match TRBD2. The CDR3 loop spans 19 amino acids. The V gene end was trimmed by 3 bases and the J gene end by 0 bases; junction bases not matched to a gene: 9. Germline CDR1 SGHRS, CDR2 YFSETQ. The CDR3 here is CASSWRLAGGRSSYNEQFF. In DNA form, the CDR3 reads TGCGCCAGCAGCTGGCGACTAGCGGGAGGAAGGAGCTCCTACAATGAGCAGTTCTTC.

V is TRBV5-1 and J is TRBJ2-5; 7 positions agree with TRBD1. The CDR3 spans 14 residues. V dropped 3 bases and J dropped 1; count of bases not matched to a gene: 3. Germline CDR1 reads SGHRS; CDR2 reads YFSETQ. The CDR3 sequence: CASSSGQLQETQYF. Written as DNA, the CDR3 is TGCGCCAGCAGCTCGGGACAGCTCCAAGAGACCCAGTACTTC.

The chain uses TRBV6-5 and TRBJ1-2; D is ambiguous. Germline-derived CDR1 and CDR2 are MNHEY and SVGAGI. CDR3 size: 13 residues. The V and J ends lost 2 bases and 3 bases respectively, with 7 bases between them. The CDR3 DNA is TGTGCCAGCAGTTACGCAGGTGACTATGGCTACACCTTC. Protein sequence: CASSYAGDYGYTF.

The genes are TRBV9 and TRBJ1-1; tentative D call: TRBD1 (5 bases). Germline values: CDR1 SGDLS, CDR2 YYNGEE. Trimming shortened V by 3 bases and J by 1 base, and 16 bases separated the two germline ends. The CDR3 length is 16 residues. In DNA form, the CDR3 reads TGTGCCAGCAGCGGAGCCCCCGGGACTGAGAACACTGAAGCTTTCTTT. It translates to CASSGAPGTENTEAFF. The complete variable domain, with remaining parts taken from reference TRBV9 and TRBJ1-1, reads DSGVTQTPKHLITATGQRVTLRCSPRSGDLSVYWYQQSLDQGLQFLIQYYNGEERAKGNILERFSAQQFPDLHSELNLSSLELGDSALYFCASSGAPGTENTEAFFGQGTRLTVV.

This rearrangement joins TRBV9 to TRBJ2-2; 7 nucleotides align to TRBD2. The germline CDR1 and CDR2 sequences are SGDLS and YYNGEE. Trimming took 0 bases from V and 7 from J; bases not matched to a gene: 9. The CDR3 covers 16 residues. The CDR3 DNA follows: TGTGCCAGCAGCGTAGAGGCGGGAGAATCTATCGGGGAGCTGTTTTTT. It translates to CASSVEAGESIGELFF. Together with reference TRBV9 and TRBJ2-2, the CDR3 gives the full variable domain: DSGVTQTPKHLITATGQRVTLRCSPRSGDLSVYWYQQSLDQGLQFLIQYYNGEERAKGNILERFSAQQFPDLHSELNLSSLELGDSALYFCASSVEAGESIGELFFGEGSRLTVL.

The chain uses TRBV12-3 or TRBV12-4 and TRBJ2-5; no firm D call. The CDR3 length is 13 residues. Deletions cut 2 bases from V and 4 bases from J, with 8 bases between. The CDR3 sequence is CASSLRLAETQYF. As DNA, the CDR3 is TGTGCCAGCAGTTTACGACTGGCAGAGACCCAGTACTTC.

The chain has TRBV7-9 and TRBJ2-7; the D is unclear. The CDR3 length is 14 residues. Trimming removed 5 bases at V and 0 bases at J, with 11 bases between. The germline gives CDR1 SEHNR, CDR2 FQNEAQ (reference sequence). The CDR3 DNA reads as TGTGCCAGCAGCCCACAGACGGACTCCTACGAGCAGTACTTC. This encodes CASSPQTDSYEQYF.

This clone turned up a few times. The rearrangement links TRBV18 to TRBJ2-5; TRBD1 is a possible D gene (7 bases). This CDR3 has 15 residues. V lost 4 bases and J lost 1, with 13 bases in between. Germline lookup yields CDR1 KGHSH and CDR2 LQKENI. The CDR3 spells CASSRRGDGQETQYF. CDR3 DNA: TGTGCCAGCTCACGCAGGGGGGACGGCCAAGAGACCCAGTACTTC.